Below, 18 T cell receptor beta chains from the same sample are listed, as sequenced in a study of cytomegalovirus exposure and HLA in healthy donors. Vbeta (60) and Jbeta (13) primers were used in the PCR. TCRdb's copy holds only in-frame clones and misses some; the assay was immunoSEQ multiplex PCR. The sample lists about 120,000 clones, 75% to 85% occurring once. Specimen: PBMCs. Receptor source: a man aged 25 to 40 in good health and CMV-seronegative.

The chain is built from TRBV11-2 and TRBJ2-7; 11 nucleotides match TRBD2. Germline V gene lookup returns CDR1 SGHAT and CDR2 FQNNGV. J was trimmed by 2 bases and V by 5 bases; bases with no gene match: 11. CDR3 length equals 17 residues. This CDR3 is CASSRGTSGNIAYEQYF. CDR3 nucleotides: TGTGCCAGCAGCCGTGGGACTAGCGGAAATATTGCCTACGAGCAGTACTTC.

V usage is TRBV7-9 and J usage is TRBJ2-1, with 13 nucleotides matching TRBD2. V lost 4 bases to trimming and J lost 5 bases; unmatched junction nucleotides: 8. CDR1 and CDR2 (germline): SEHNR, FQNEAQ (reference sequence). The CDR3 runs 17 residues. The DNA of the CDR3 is TGTGCCAGCAGCTCCGGACTAGCGGGAGTTTATGACAATGAGCAGTTCTTC. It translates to CASSSGLAGVYDNEQFF.

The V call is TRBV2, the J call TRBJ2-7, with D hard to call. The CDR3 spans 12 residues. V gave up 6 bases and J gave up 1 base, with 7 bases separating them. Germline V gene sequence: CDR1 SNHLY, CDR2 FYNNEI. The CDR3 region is CASRAASYEQYF. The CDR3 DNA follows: TGTGCCAGCAGGGCGGCTTCCTACGAGCAGTACTTC.

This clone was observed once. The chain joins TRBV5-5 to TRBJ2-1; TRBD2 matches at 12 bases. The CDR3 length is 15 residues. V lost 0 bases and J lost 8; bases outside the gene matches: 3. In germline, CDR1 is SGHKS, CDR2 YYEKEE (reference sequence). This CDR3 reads CASSLASGRVDEQFF. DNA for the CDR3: TGTGCCAGCAGCTTGGCTAGCGGGAGGGTCGATGAGCAGTTCTTC.

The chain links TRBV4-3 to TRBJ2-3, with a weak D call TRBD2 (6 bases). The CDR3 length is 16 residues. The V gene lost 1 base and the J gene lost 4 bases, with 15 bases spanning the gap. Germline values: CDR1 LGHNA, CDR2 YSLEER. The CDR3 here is CASSQGGGALPDTQYF. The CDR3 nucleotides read TGCGCCAGCAGCCAAGGTGGAGGGGCTCTGCCAGATACGCAGTATTTT.

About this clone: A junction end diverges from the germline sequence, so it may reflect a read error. As DNA, the CDR3 is TGTTCCAGCAGCCAACAAACCTACGAGCAGTACTTC. This gives the protein CSSSQQTYEQYF. The chain links TRBV7-9 to TRBJ2-7; D is undetermined. Germline CDR1 reads SEHNR; CDR2 reads FQNEAQ (reference sequence). This CDR3 region has 12 residues.

CDR3 amino acids: CASSQVVSSDEQFF. Written as DNA, the CDR3 is TGCGCCAGCAGCCAAGTGGTTAGTAGCGATGAGCAGTTCTTC. The chain has TRBV4-1 and TRBJ2-1; TRBD2 might be the D (5 bases). The germline CDR1 and CDR2 sequences are MGHRA and YSYEKL. This CDR3 has 14 amino acids. V shed 1 base and J shed 8 bases, with 12 bases lying between them.

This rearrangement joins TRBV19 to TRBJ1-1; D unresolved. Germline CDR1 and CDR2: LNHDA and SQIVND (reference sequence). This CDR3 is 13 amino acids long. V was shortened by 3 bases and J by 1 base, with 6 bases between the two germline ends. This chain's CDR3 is CASSMTQNTEAFF. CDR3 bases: TGTGCCAGTAGTATGACACAGAACACTGAAGCTTTCTTT.

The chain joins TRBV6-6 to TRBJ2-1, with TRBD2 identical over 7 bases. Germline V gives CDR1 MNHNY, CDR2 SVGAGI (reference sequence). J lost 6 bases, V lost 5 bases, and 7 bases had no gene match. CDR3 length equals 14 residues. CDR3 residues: CASSGTAGVNEQFF. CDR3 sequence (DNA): TGTGCCAGCAGTGGGACTGCGGGAGTCAATGAGCAGTTCTTC.

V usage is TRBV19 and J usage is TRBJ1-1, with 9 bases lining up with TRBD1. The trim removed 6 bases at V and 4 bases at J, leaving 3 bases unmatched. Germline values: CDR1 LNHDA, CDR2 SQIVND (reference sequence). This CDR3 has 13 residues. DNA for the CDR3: TGTGCCAGTAGCCTGACAGGGGGCACTGAAGCTTTCTTT. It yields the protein CASSLTGGTEAFF.

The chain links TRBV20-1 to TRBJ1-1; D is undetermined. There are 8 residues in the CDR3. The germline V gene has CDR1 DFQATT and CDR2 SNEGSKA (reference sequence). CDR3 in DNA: TGCTCCACAGATAGTGCTTTCTTT. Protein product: CSTDSAFF.

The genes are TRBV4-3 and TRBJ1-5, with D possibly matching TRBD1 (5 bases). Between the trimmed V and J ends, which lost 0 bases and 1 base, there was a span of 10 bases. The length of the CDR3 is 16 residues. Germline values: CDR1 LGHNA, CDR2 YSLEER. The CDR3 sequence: CASSQEGARSNQPQHF. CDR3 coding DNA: TGCGCCAGCAGCCAAGAAGGGGCCAGAAGCAATCAGCCCCAGCATTTT.

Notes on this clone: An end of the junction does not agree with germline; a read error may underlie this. The CDR3 coding sequence is TGTGCCAGCAGTCTTGAGTATAGCAATCAGCCCCAGAATTTT. This sequence encodes CASSLEYSNQPQNF. The V call is TRBV27, the J call TRBJ1-5; D call uncertain. The germline gives CDR1 MNHEY, CDR2 SMNVEV (reference sequence). The CDR3 loop spans 14 amino acids.

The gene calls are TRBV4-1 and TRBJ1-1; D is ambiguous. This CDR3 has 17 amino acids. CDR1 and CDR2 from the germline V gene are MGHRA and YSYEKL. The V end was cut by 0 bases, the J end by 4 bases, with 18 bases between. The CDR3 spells CASSQDEAGFRSTEAFF. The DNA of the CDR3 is TGCGCCAGCAGCCAAGATGAGGCGGGGTTCCGGAGCACTGAAGCTTTCTTT.

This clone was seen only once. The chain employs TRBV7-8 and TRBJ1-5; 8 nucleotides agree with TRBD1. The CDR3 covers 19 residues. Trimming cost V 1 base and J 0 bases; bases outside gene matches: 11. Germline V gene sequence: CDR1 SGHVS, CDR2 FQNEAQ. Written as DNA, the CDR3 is TGTGCCAGCAGCTTAGTTCCTACAGGACAGGGAAATAGCAATCAGCCCCAGCATTTT. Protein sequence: CASSLVPTGQGNSNQPQHF.

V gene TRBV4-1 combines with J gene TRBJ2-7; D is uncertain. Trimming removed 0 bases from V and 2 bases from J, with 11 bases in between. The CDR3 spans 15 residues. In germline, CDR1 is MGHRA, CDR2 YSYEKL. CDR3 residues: CASSQDLSQTYEQYF. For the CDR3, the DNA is TGCGCCAGCAGCCAAGATTTGTCCCAGACCTACGAGCAGTACTTC.

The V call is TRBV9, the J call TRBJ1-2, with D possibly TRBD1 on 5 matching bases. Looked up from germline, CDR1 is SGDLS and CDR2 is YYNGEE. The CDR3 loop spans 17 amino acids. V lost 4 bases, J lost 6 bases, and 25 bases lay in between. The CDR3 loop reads CASSLVPGGTLGNGYTF. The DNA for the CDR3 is TGTGCCAGCAGCTTAGTACCGGGAGGGACCCTGGGGAATGGCTACACCTTC.

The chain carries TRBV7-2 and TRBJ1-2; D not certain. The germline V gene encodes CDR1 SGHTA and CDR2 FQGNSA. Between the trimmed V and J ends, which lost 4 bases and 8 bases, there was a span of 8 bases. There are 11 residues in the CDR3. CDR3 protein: CASSSGCGYTF. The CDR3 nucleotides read TGTGCCAGCAGCTCAGGTTGCGGCTACACCTTC. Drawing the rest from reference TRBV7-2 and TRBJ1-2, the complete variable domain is GAGVSQSPSNKVTEKGKDVELRCDPISGHTALYWYRQSLGQGLEFLIYFQGNSAPDKSGLPSDRFSAERTGGSVSTLTIQRTQQEDSAVYLCASSSGCGYTFGSGTRLTVV.